This is a list of T cell receptor beta chains from one sample in a study of blood T cell repertoires in COVID-19. Profiled with immunoSEQ multiplex PCR; TCRdb holds only in-frame clones, not every one. The data hold roughly 41,000 clones, with 85% to 90% observed a single time. Sample: peripheral blood. Every receptor here comes from a human donor in a cohort sampled during active COVID-19. Each CDR3 is given with its conserved first and last residue. The D gene is left open where the match is weak. Rows give clone size only sometimes, using once, few, many, or a class for an expanded clone.

V gene: TRBV5-8
clone size: once
J gene: TRBJ2-1
D gene: TRBD2
CDR3 DNA: TGTGCCAGCAGCTTAATCGCTAGCGGGAGAGGGAATGAGCAGTTCTTC
CDR3 protein: CASSLIASGRGNEQFF

V gene: TRBV7-8
clone size: .
J gene: TRBJ2-1
D gene: TRBD1
CDR3 DNA: TGTGCCAGCAGCTTACCTCACAGGGGGCCCAATGAGCAGTTCTTC
CDR3 protein: CASSLPHRGPNEQFF

V gene: TRBV3-1/TRBV3-2
clone size: .
J gene: TRBJ1-2
D gene: TRBD1
CDR3 DNA: TGTGCCAGCAGCTGGACAGGGCTTTATGGCTACACCTTC
CDR3 protein: CASSWTGLYGYTF

V gene: TRBV29-1
clone size: .
J gene: TRBJ2-3
D gene: .
CDR3 DNA: TGCAGCGTTGCGGCGCTTCTAATGACTAGCACAGATACGCAGTATTTT
CDR3 protein: CSVAALLMTSTDTQYF

V gene: TRBV5-6
clone size: .
J gene: TRBJ1-4
D gene: TRBD1
CDR3 DNA: TGTGCCAGCAGCCCACAGGGGAAACCAACTAATGAAAAACTGTTTTTT
CDR3 protein: CASSPQGKPTNEKLFF

V gene: TRBV7-9
clone size: .
J gene: TRBJ1-1
D gene: TRBD1
CDR3 DNA: TGTGCCAGCAGCTTAGGACAGGGCACTGAAGCTTTCTTT
CDR3 protein: CASSLGQGTEAFF

V gene: TRBV30
clone size: .
J gene: TRBJ2-7
D gene: TRBD2
CDR3 DNA: TGTGCCTGGAGTTTCACTAGCGGGAGCTACGAGCAGTACTTC
CDR3 protein: CAWSFTSGSYEQYF

V gene: TRBV3-1/TRBV3-2
clone size: .
J gene: TRBJ2-7
D gene: .
CDR3 DNA: TGTGCCAGCAGAAACAGGGTTGGCGAGCAGTACTTC
CDR3 protein: CASRNRVGEQYF

V gene: TRBV5-1
clone size: .
J gene: TRBJ2-1
D gene: TRBD2
CDR3 DNA: TGCGCCAGCAGCTTGTCGTCTAGCGGGACATACAATGAGCAGTTCTTC
CDR3 protein: CASSLSSSGTYNEQFF

V gene: TRBV20-1
clone size: .
J gene: TRBJ1-1
D gene: .
CDR3 DNA: TGCAGTGCTACTATGAACACTGAAGCTTTCTTT
CDR3 protein: CSATMNTEAFF

V gene: TRBV5-4
clone size: .
J gene: TRBJ1-3
D gene: .
CDR3 DNA: TGTGCCAGCAGCAACAGGGATAACGCTGGAAACACCATATATTTT
CDR3 protein: CASSNRDNAGNTIYF

V gene: TRBV27
clone size: .
J gene: TRBJ2-7
D gene: TRBD2
CDR3 DNA: TGTGCCAGCAGTCCCCCGGGACTAGCGGGACCCATGGGCTACGAGCAGTACTTC
CDR3 protein: CASSPPGLAGPMGYEQYF

V gene: TRBV7-9
clone size: .
J gene: TRBJ1-1
D gene: .
CDR3 DNA: TGTGCCAGCAGCGAAACCTCGGGGGGGGAAGCTTTCTTT
CDR3 protein: CASSETSGGEAFF

V gene: TRBV6-5
clone size: .
J gene: TRBJ1-1
D gene: .
CDR3 DNA: TGTGCCAGCAGTTCCCAACAGACCTTGGGCACTGAAGCTTTCTTT
CDR3 protein: CASSSQQTLGTEAFF

V gene: TRBV7-9
clone size: .
J gene: TRBJ2-3
D gene: TRBD1
CDR3 DNA: TGTGCCAGCAGCCCACAGGGGGCGGTGGATACGCAGTATTTT
CDR3 protein: CASSPQGAVDTQYF

V gene: TRBV30
clone size: .
J gene: TRBJ1-3
D gene: TRBD1
CDR3 DNA: TGTGCCTGGGTCGTCCAGGGGGCTCACACCATATATTTT
CDR3 protein: CAWVVQGAHTIYF

V gene: TRBV10-2
clone size: .
J gene: TRBJ2-1
D gene: TRBD2
CDR3 DNA: TGCGCCAGCAGTGAGTCGAAGACTAGCGTCGTTGGATCTTACAATGAGCAGTTCTTC
CDR3 protein: CASSESKTSVVGSYNEQFF

V gene: TRBV19
clone size: .
J gene: TRBJ2-5
D gene: TRBD2
CDR3 DNA: TGTGCCAGTAGTTCCCGACTAGCGGGAGGGCCGACCCAGTACTTC
CDR3 protein: CASSSRLAGGPTQYF

V gene: TRBV19
clone size: .
J gene: TRBJ2-1
D gene: .
CDR3 DNA: TGTGCCAGTAGTATAGGGGGGGAGTTGTACAATGAGCAGTTCTTC
CDR3 protein: CASSIGGELYNEQFF

V gene: TRBV28
clone size: .
J gene: TRBJ1-5
D gene: .
CDR3 DNA: TGTGCCAGCACCAAAGGGGTAAATCAGCCCCAGCATTTT
CDR3 protein: CASTKGVNQPQHF

V gene: TRBV4-2
clone size: .
J gene: TRBJ2-7
D gene: TRBD2
CDR3 DNA: TGTGCCAGCAGCCAAAACCGACTAGCGGGAGCCTACGAGCAGTACTTC
CDR3 protein: CASSQNRLAGAYEQYF

V gene: TRBV29-1
clone size: .
J gene: TRBJ2-1
D gene: TRBD2
CDR3 DNA: TGCAGCGTTGAAAGGTTAGCGGGAGTTCAAAATGAGCAGTTCTTC
CDR3 protein: CSVERLAGVQNEQFF

V gene: TRBV18
clone size: few
J gene: TRBJ1-5
D gene: .
CDR3 DNA: TGTGCCAGCTCACCAGAAGAACGGTCCGTGTTGGCCCAGCATTTT
CDR3 protein: CASSPEERSVLAQHF

V gene: TRBV27
clone size: few
J gene: TRBJ2-7
D gene: .
CDR3 DNA: TGTGCCAGCTGTTCCCGGGGAGAGCAGTACTTC
CDR3 protein: CASCSRGEQYF

V gene: TRBV19
clone size: .
J gene: TRBJ1-1
D gene: TRBD1
CDR3 DNA: TGTGCCAGTAGTGTGACAGGGGGCGGTGAAGCTTTCTTT
CDR3 protein: CASSVTGGGEAFF

V gene: TRBV19
clone size: .
J gene: TRBJ2-3
D gene: .
CDR3 DNA: TGTGCCAGTAATAAGGGGGGGCGCGGCACAGATACGCAGTATTTT
CDR3 protein: CASNKGGRGTDTQYF

V gene: TRBV27
clone size: .
J gene: TRBJ2-5
D gene: .
CDR3 DNA: TGTGCCAGCAGTTTCCTTCGGGATCGGGAGACCCAGTACTTC
CDR3 protein: CASSFLRDRETQYF

V gene: TRBV10-3
clone size: .
J gene: TRBJ2-2
D gene: TRBD2
CDR3 DNA: TGTGCCATCAGTGAGGCTAGCGGGAGCACCGGGGAGCTGTTTTTT
CDR3 protein: CAISEASGSTGELFF

V gene: TRBV2
clone size: .
J gene: TRBJ1-4
D gene: .
CDR3 DNA: TGTGCCACCTCAGGGGCACCTGAAAAACTGTTTTTT
CDR3 protein: CATSGAPEKLFF

V gene: TRBV20-1
clone size: .
J gene: TRBJ2-3
D gene: .
CDR3 DNA: TGCAGTGCTCGTGTCGGAGGTGATACGCAGTATTTT
CDR3 protein: CSARVGGDTQYF

V gene: TRBV19
clone size: once
J gene: TRBJ1-2
D gene: TRBD1
CDR3 DNA: TGTGCCAGTAGTCCCAGACAGGGGCATGGCTACACCTTC
CDR3 protein: CASSPRQGHGYTF

V gene: TRBV10-2
clone size: .
J gene: TRBJ1-1
D gene: .
CDR3 DNA: TGCGCCAGCATCGAGCGGGGCACTGAAGCTTTCTTT
CDR3 protein: CASIERGTEAFF

V gene: TRBV7-9
clone size: .
J gene: TRBJ2-1
D gene: .
CDR3 DNA: TGTGCCAGCAGCACTCTGAACAATGAGCAGTTCTTC
CDR3 protein: CASSTLNNEQFF

V gene: TRBV7-9
clone size: .
J gene: TRBJ2-1
D gene: TRBD1
CDR3 DNA: TGTGCCAGCAGCTTAGCATCAGGGGGATCGAGGAATGAGCAGTTCTTC
CDR3 protein: CASSLASGGSRNEQFF

V gene: TRBV2
clone size: .
J gene: TRBJ2-7
D gene: .
CDR3 DNA: TGTGCCAGCAAGGATGGGGGGGGCACCTACGAGCAGTACTTC
CDR3 protein: CASKDGGGTYEQYF

V gene: TRBV5-1
clone size: once
J gene: TRBJ2-3
D gene: TRBD2
CDR3 DNA: TGCGCCAGCAGCTTGGACCTAGCGGGTAGAACAGATACGCAGTATTTT
CDR3 protein: CASSLDLAGRTDTQYF

V gene: TRBV30
clone size: .
J gene: TRBJ2-1
D gene: .
CDR3 DNA: TGTGCCTGGAGTGCGGGAGTAACCTACAATGAGCAGTTCTTC
CDR3 protein: CAWSAGVTYNEQFF

V gene: TRBV5-4
clone size: .
J gene: TRBJ2-5
D gene: .
CDR3 DNA: TGTGCCACGGCGGGGTCGGGGGAGACCCAGTACTTC
CDR3 protein: CATAGSGETQYF

V gene: TRBV5-1
clone size: .
J gene: TRBJ2-3
D gene: .
CDR3 DNA: TGCGCCAGCAGCTTGTCAGGGGTCTCCCGCACAGATACGCAGTATTTT
CDR3 protein: CASSLSGVSRTDTQYF

V gene: TRBV7-6
clone size: .
J gene: TRBJ2-5
D gene: .
CDR3 DNA: TGTGCCAGCAGCCCGGATCCGGGGGAAGAGACCCAGTACTTC
CDR3 protein: CASSPDPGEETQYF

V gene: TRBV19
clone size: .
J gene: TRBJ1-2
D gene: .
CDR3 DNA: TGTGCCAGTACCGACAGGTTCTACGGCTACACCTTC
CDR3 protein: CASTDRFYGYTF

V gene: TRBV11-3
clone size: .
J gene: TRBJ2-1
D gene: .
CDR3 DNA: TGTGCCAGCAGCTTAGGGACTGGTGGTGAGCAGTTCTTC
CDR3 protein: CASSLGTGGEQFF

V gene: TRBV5-1
clone size: .
J gene: TRBJ2-7
D gene: .
CDR3 DNA: TGCGCCAGCAGGCCCGGGACAAACTCCTACGAGCAGTACTTC
CDR3 protein: CASRPGTNSYEQYF

V gene: TRBV4-1
clone size: once
J gene: TRBJ2-1
D gene: TRBD2
CDR3 DNA: TGCGCCAGCAGCCAAGTCCTGCGGGAGGGGTACAATGAGCAGTTCTTC
CDR3 protein: CASSQVLREGYNEQFF

V gene: TRBV4-1
clone size: .
J gene: TRBJ2-3
D gene: TRBD1
CDR3 DNA: TGCGCCAGCAGCCATGTACCGGGACAGGGGATTTCAGATACGCAGTATTTT
CDR3 protein: CASSHVPGQGISDTQYF

V gene: TRBV19
clone size: .
J gene: TRBJ1-2
D gene: .
CDR3 DNA: TGTGCCAGTAGTATAGCCCAGGGAAGAGGCGGCTACACCTTC
CDR3 protein: CASSIAQGRGGYTF

V gene: TRBV7-3
clone size: .
J gene: TRBJ2-7
D gene: TRBD1
CDR3 DNA: TGTGCCAGCAGCTTAACGGCGACAGGGGCTACCTACGAGCAGTACTTC
CDR3 protein: CASSLTATGATYEQYF

V gene: TRBV15
clone size: .
J gene: TRBJ1-6
D gene: .
CDR3 DNA: TGTGCCACCAGCAGAGAGAAAGGGAGTAATAATTCACCCCTCCACTTT
CDR3 protein: CATSREKGSNNSPLHF

V gene: TRBV9
clone size: .
J gene: TRBJ2-4
D gene: TRBD1
CDR3 DNA: TGTGCCAGCGGGCCTGGGACAGGGAAGGGGGGCAACATTCAGTACTTC
CDR3 protein: CASGPGTGKGGNIQYF

V gene: TRBV7-9
clone size: .
J gene: TRBJ1-1
D gene: .
CDR3 DNA: TGTGCCAGCAGCTTTCAGAGTAGCTTTAACACTGAAGCTTTCTTT
CDR3 protein: CASSFQSSFNTEAFF

V gene: TRBV6-1
clone size: .
J gene: TRBJ2-3
D gene: .
CDR3 DNA: TGTGCCAGCAGTGAGTCGGTTGTTGGCACAGATACGCAGTATTTT
CDR3 protein: CASSESVVGTDTQYF

V gene: TRBV2
clone size: .
J gene: TRBJ2-1
D gene: TRBD1
CDR3 DNA: TGTGCCAGCAGTGAAATTGGACAGGGGGCAGATGCGCAGTTCTTC
CDR3 protein: CASSEIGQGADAQFF

V gene: TRBV7-6
clone size: .
J gene: TRBJ2-3
D gene: TRBD2
CDR3 DNA: TGTGCCAGCAGCGTCACTAGCGCGAGCACAGATACGCAGTATTTT
CDR3 protein: CASSVTSASTDTQYF

V gene: TRBV27
clone size: .
J gene: TRBJ2-1
D gene: TRBD2
CDR3 DNA: TGTGCCAGCAGTAGAGGCGGGAGCGGAAATGAGCAGTTCTTC
CDR3 protein: CASSRGGSGNEQFF

V gene: TRBV7-9
clone size: .
J gene: TRBJ1-1
D gene: .
CDR3 DNA: TGTGCCAGCAGCTTAGTTGGCAGGGGAAACACTGAAGCTTTCTTT
CDR3 protein: CASSLVGRGNTEAFF